The 32 T cell receptor beta chains below were found in one sample sequenced in a study of OX40 agonist ivuxolimab in advanced cancers. Produced via immunoSEQ multiplex PCR; TCRdb's table is partial and in-frame only. Here the sample spans tens of thousands of clones, approximately 90% being singletons. The sequencing here drew on CD4+ or CD8+ T cells sorted from blood, taken in a trial of the OX40 agonist ivuxolimab. The receptor source for this set is an adult with an advanced solid tumor such as melanoma, head and neck, liver or kidney cancer.

The rearrangement joins TRBV19 to TRBJ1-5; D unresolved. Trimming cost V 7 bases and J 5 bases, with 18 bases left between them. The germline gives CDR1 LNHDA, CDR2 SQIVND (reference sequence). CDR3 length equals 15 residues. CDR3 sequence (DNA): TGTGCCAGTAAGGTAGGTCAGGTCGGGCATCAGCCCCAGCATTTT. This sequence encodes CASKVGQVGHQPQHF.

The chain couples TRBV29-1 to TRBJ2-7, with a weak D call TRBD1 (5 bases). CDR1 is SQVTM and CDR2 is ANQGSEA in the germline V gene. Trimming stripped 7 bases from V and 1 base from J, with 14 bases between. There are 13 residues in the CDR3. CDR3 bases: TGCAGCGCTGGGCCAGGGTTATCCTACGAGCAGTACTTC. Translation gives CSAGPGLSYEQYF.

The rearrangement uses TRBV9 and TRBJ1-2; D remains ambiguous. CDR3 length: 11 residues. Germline V CDR1 and CDR2: SGDLS, YYNGEE. V was pared by 3 bases and J by 7 bases, with 7 bases between. The CDR3 nucleotides read TGTGCCAGCAGCGCGGCTATTGGCTACACCTTC. Protein sequence: CASSAAIGYTF.

V and J are TRBV7-9 and TRBJ2-1; D is ambiguous. The V gene's germline CDR1 is SEHNR and CDR2 FQNEAQ (reference sequence). V was pared by 6 bases and J by 6 bases, with 9 bases between. The CDR3 totals 12 residues. For the CDR3, the DNA is TGTGCCAGCAGATCCGGGCTCAATGAGCAGTTCTTC. Translation gives CASRSGLNEQFF.

The chain recombines TRBV9 with TRBJ2-1, with 11 bases lining up with TRBD2. V lost 0 bases to trimming and J lost 6 bases; unmatched junction nucleotides: 8. The germline V gene has CDR1 SGDLS and CDR2 YYNGEE. This CDR3 is built from 17 residues. CDR3 loop: CASSVASGGLEGNEQFF. The CDR3, as DNA: TGTGCCAGCAGCGTAGCTAGCGGGGGGCTCGAAGGCAATGAGCAGTTCTTC. The whole variable domain, filled in from reference TRBV9 and TRBJ2-1, reads DSGVTQTPKHLITATGQRVTLRCSPRSGDLSVYWYQQSLDQGLQFLIQYYNGEERAKGNILERFSAQQFPDLHSELNLSSLELGDSALYFCASSVASGGLEGNEQFFGPGTRLTVL.

The J gene is TRBJ2-3, the V gene TRBV7-9; the match to TRBD2 covers 14 bases. The CDR3 extends over 19 amino acids. Losses at the gene ends were 5 bases for V and 6 bases for J; bases not matched to a gene: 16. Germline CDR1 and CDR2: SEHNR and FQNEAQ (reference sequence). The CDR3 loop reads CASSERLGGTSGSVDTQYF. DNA of the CDR3: TGTGCCAGCAGCGAGAGATTGGGGGGGACTAGCGGGAGTGTTGATACGCAGTATTTT.

This clone occurred once. V is TRBV19 and J is TRBJ2-1, with 7 bases fitting TRBD2. Germline V gives CDR1 LNHDA, CDR2 SQIVND (reference sequence). J lost 2 bases, V lost 1 base, and 2 bases had no gene match. This CDR3 contains 15 residues. CDR3 amino acids: CASSIAGGPYNEQFF. In DNA, the CDR3 is TGTGCCAGTAGTATAGCGGGAGGACCCTACAATGAGCAGTTCTTC.

This clone has a single count. The chain links TRBV5-1 to TRBJ2-3; tentatively, D is TRBD2 (5 bases). From germline, CDR1 is SGHRS and CDR2 YFSETQ. V was clipped by 9 bases and J by 0 bases, with 8 bases between them. This CDR3 has 12 residues. In nucleotides, the CDR3 is TGCGCCACGACTACCAGCACAGATACGCAGTATTTT. This gives the protein CATTTSTDTQYF.

The rearrangement uses TRBV19 and TRBJ2-2; D tentatively reads TRBD1 or TRBD2 (5 bases each). Deletions cut 4 bases from V and 6 bases from J, with 12 bases between. This CDR3 is 14 amino acids long. The germline V gene encodes CDR1 LNHDA and CDR2 SQIVND (reference sequence). The CDR3 DNA reads as TGTGCCAGTAGTACGATGGGACGGGCCGGGGAGCTGTTTTTT. Protein sequence: CASSTMGRAGELFF.

CDR3 loop: CASSIDGFGELFF. In nucleotides, the CDR3 is TGTGCCAGTAGTATAGATGGCTTCGGGGAGCTGTTTTTT. V is TRBV19 and J is TRBJ2-2; the D is unclear. The CDR3 is 13 residues long. V was trimmed by 0 bases and J by 7 bases, leaving 6 bases between them. Germline CDR1 and CDR2: LNHDA and SQIVND (reference sequence).

This chain connects TRBV7-6 to TRBJ1-1; unclear D gene. V was cut by 2 bases and J by 1 base, with 11 bases left in between. The germline gives CDR1 SGHVS, CDR2 FNYEAQ. This CDR3 spans 15 amino acids. CDR3 region: CASSLLRVWNTEAFF. The CDR3 DNA follows: TGTGCCAGCAGCTTATTGAGGGTTTGGAACACTGAAGCTTTCTTT.

The rearrangement uses TRBV10-3 and TRBJ2-7; 8 nucleotides align to TRBD1. The germline CDR1 and CDR2 sequences are ENHRY and SYGVKD. The CDR3 sequence is 13 residues long. V gave up 6 bases and J gave up 4 bases; unmatched junction bases: 5. The CDR3 is CAISPGQEYEQYF. The CDR3 DNA follows: TGTGCCATCAGCCCGGGACAGGAGTACGAGCAGTACTTC.

The chain uses TRBV29-1 and TRBJ2-3; 13 bases map to TRBD2. Germline values: CDR1 SQVTM, CDR2 ANQGSEA. The CDR3 runs to 18 residues. The junction had 16 bases not matched to a gene; V was cut back by 4 bases and J by 6 bases. CDR3 amino acids: CSVGGGTSGNPRGDTQYF. As DNA, the CDR3 is TGCAGCGTTGGTGGCGGGACTAGCGGGAACCCAAGGGGGGATACGCAGTATTTT.

The gene calls are TRBV9 and TRBJ1-2; a possible D gene is TRBD1 (5 bases). V gave up 3 bases and J gave up 3 bases, with 15 bases separating them. In germline, CDR1 is SGDLS, CDR2 YYNGEE. The CDR3 length is 15 residues. This CDR3 is CASSDRTNGDYGYTF. The CDR3 DNA reads TGTGCCAGCAGCGACCGGACAAACGGGGACTATGGCTACACCTTC.

The chain has TRBV4-1 and TRBJ1-1, with 9 nucleotides matching TRBD1. Trimming at V came to 6 bases and at J to 5 bases, leaving 4 bases not matched to a gene. The CDR3 length is 13 residues. Germline V gives CDR1 MGHRA, CDR2 YSYEKL. In DNA, the CDR3 is TGCGCCAGCAGGGGACAGGGAGGAACTGAAGCTTTCTTT. Translation gives CASRGQGGTEAFF.

This rearrangement joins TRBV4-1 to TRBJ2-2; 10 bases are a match to TRBD2. Germline values: CDR1 MGHRA, CDR2 YSYEKL. The CDR3 consists of 16 residues. J gave up 5 bases and V 3 bases, and 6 bases lay outside the gene matches. The CDR3 nucleotides are TGCGCCAGCAGCCATATAGCGGGAGGTGGGACCGGGGAGCTGTTTTTT. Translating gives CASSHIAGGGTGELFF.

The rearrangement uses TRBV27 and TRBJ2-2; perhaps TRBD1 as D (6 bases). Germline CDR1 is MNHEY and CDR2 is SMNVEV (reference sequence). The CDR3 contains 14 residues. V was shortened by 6 bases and J by 2 bases, with 10 bases between the two germline ends. CDR3 sequence reads: CASSQGSNTGELFF. The DNA for the CDR3 is TGTGCCAGCAGCCAGGGGTCAAACACCGGGGAGCTGTTTTTT.

The rearrangement joins TRBV9 to TRBJ1-1; the D gene is possibly TRBD1 (5 bases). Germline loops: CDR1 SGDLS, CDR2 YYNGEE. Trimming took 4 bases from V and 1 from J, leaving 17 bases between them. The CDR3 is made up of 16 amino acids. The CDR3 bases are TGTGCCAGCAGCCCCCCGGCGGGGGGTGCGAACACTGAAGCTTTCTTT. As protein: CASSPPAGGANTEAFF.

V gene TRBV14 combines with J gene TRBJ2-3, with D maybe TRBD2 (5 bases). Trimming took 0 bases from V and 1 from J, leaving 14 bases between them. The CDR3 runs 17 residues. Germline-derived CDR1 and CDR2 are SGHDN and FVKESK. The CDR3 loop is CASSQDWDVGGTDTQYF. Here the CDR3 DNA reads TGTGCCAGCAGCCAAGACTGGGATGTCGGGGGCACAGATACGCAGTATTTT.

The chain is built from TRBV7-8 and TRBJ1-1; tentatively, D is TRBD1 (5 bases). The germline gives CDR1 SGHVS, CDR2 FQNEAQ. The ends were cut back, 3 bases at V and 6 bases at J, with 8 bases in the middle. The CDR3 contains 12 residues. CDR3 sequence: CASSFQGPEAFF. Written as DNA, the CDR3 is TGTGCCAGCAGCTTTCAGGGCCCTGAAGCTTTCTTT.

The chain links TRBV15 to TRBJ2-5; D is perhaps TRBD1 (5 bases). The V end lost 1 base, the J end lost 2 bases, and 8 bases lay between the germline ends. Germline CDR1 is LNHNV and CDR2 is YYDKDF (reference sequence). The CDR3 totals 14 residues. The CDR3 region is CATSRGREQETQYF. CDR3 coding DNA: TGTGCCACCAGCAGAGGCAGGGAACAAGAGACCCAGTACTTC.

The rearrangement joins TRBV6-5 to TRBJ2-2; 9 positions agree with TRBD1. This CDR3 region has 15 residues. Per the germline V gene, CDR1 is MNHEY and CDR2 is SVGAGI. Trimming removed 4 bases from V and 3 bases from J; junction bases left unmatched: 3. CDR3 loop: CASSSTGGDTGELFF. The CDR3 bases are TGTGCCAGCAGTTCGACAGGGGGTGACACCGGGGAGCTGTTTTTT.

CDR3 sequence reads: CASSEGSSNQPQHF. The CDR3 DNA reads as TGTGCCAGCAGTGAGGGGAGTAGCAATCAGCCCCAGCATTTT. The chain is built from TRBV6-1 and TRBJ1-5; D is uncertain. V was cut by 3 bases and J by 0 bases, with 6 bases left in between. The CDR3 covers 14 residues. Germline V CDR1 and CDR2: MNHNS, SASEGT.

V gene TRBV5-1 combines with J gene TRBJ1-2; D is possibly TRBD1 (6 bases). CDR3 size: 15 residues. Trimming removed 0 bases from V and 3 bases from J, with 12 bases in between. The germline V gene encodes CDR1 SGHRS and CDR2 YFSETQ. CDR3 amino acids: CASSLDRDGDYGYTF. As DNA, the CDR3 is TGCGCCAGCAGCTTGGACAGGGACGGAGACTATGGCTACACCTTC. Looking up the rest from reference TRBV5-1 and TRBJ1-2 gives the full variable domain: KAGVTQTPRYLIKTRGQQVTLSCSPISGHRSVSWYQQTPGQGLQFLFEYFSETQRNKGNFPGRFSGRQFSNSRSEMNVSTLELGDSALYLCASSLDRDGDYGYTFGSGTRLTVV.

The V gene is TRBV10-1, the J gene TRBJ2-7; weak D call: TRBD1 (5 bases). CDR3 length equals 15 residues. The V end lost 7 bases, the J end lost 11 bases, and 27 bases lay between the germline ends. CDR1 is WNHNN and CDR2 is SYGVQD in the germline V gene (reference sequence). The CDR3 loop is CASIVEIGAYNRKYF. CDR3 sequence (DNA): TGCGCCAGCATTGTCGAGATAGGGGCCTATAACAGGAAGTACTTC.

This clone was detected once. The rearrangement links TRBV18 to TRBJ1-4, with 8 bases fitting TRBD1. There are 19 residues in the CDR3. Germline-derived CDR1 and CDR2 are KGHSH and LQKENI. The junction had 20 bases not matched to a gene; V was cut back by 6 bases and J by 5 bases. The CDR3 DNA reads TGTGCCAGCTCCCCAGGGGGCACGGAACGTTTGATGAGGAATGAAAAACTGTTTTTT. Translated: CASSPGGTERLMRNEKLFF. Using reference TRBV18 and TRBJ1-4 for the parts outside the CDR3, the full variable domain is NAGVMQNPRHLVRRRGQEARLRCSPMKGHSHVYWYRQLPEEGLKFMVYLQKENIIDESGMPKERFSAEFPKEGPSILRIQQVVRGDSAAYFCASSPGGTERLMRNEKLFFGSGTQLSVL.

In its sample, this clone was seen once. The rearrangement uses TRBV10-3 and TRBJ1-5; D remains unclear. Deletions cut 8 bases from V and 3 bases from J, with 17 bases between. The CDR3 totals 15 residues. Germline lookup yields CDR1 ENHRY and CDR2 SYGVKD. CDR3 region: CAISHSINPNQPQHF. Here the CDR3 DNA reads TGTGCCATCTCTCATTCTATAAATCCCAATCAGCCCCAGCATTTT.

This clone was seen a few times. The rearrangement joins TRBV2 to TRBJ1-1; D gene ambiguous. Germline V gene lookup returns CDR1 SNHLY and CDR2 FYNNEI. The CDR3 runs 11 residues. The V gene lost 8 bases and the J gene lost 3 bases, with 7 bases spanning the gap. CDR3 sequence (DNA): TGTGCCAGCCCCACGGACACTGAAGCTTTCTTT. Protein product: CASPTDTEAFF.

The V call is TRBV5-1, the J call TRBJ2-7; D is undetermined. Germline lookup yields CDR1 SGHRS and CDR2 YFSETQ. The CDR3 spans 12 residues. V was trimmed by 7 bases and J by 2 bases, leaving 10 bases between them. The CDR3 reads CASFGPTYEQYF. In DNA form, the CDR3 reads TGCGCCAGCTTTGGACCCACCTACGAGCAGTACTTC.

CDR3 sequence reads: CASSLLAGVNTEAFF. The CDR3 region has the DNA TGTGCCAGCAGCTTATTGGCAGGGGTGAACACTGAAGCTTTCTTT. V and J are TRBV7-9 and TRBJ1-1; D might be TRBD1 (6 bases). Trimming removed 2 bases from V and 0 bases from J, with 10 bases in between. CDR1 is SEHNR and CDR2 is FQNEAQ in the germline V gene (reference sequence). This CDR3 is 15 amino acids long.

The chain employs TRBV19 and TRBJ2-1; 9 positions match TRBD2. With V trimmed by 2 bases and J by 3 bases, 5 bases remained unmatched. This CDR3 has 16 residues. Per germline, CDR1 LNHDA and CDR2 SQIVND (reference sequence). CDR3 sequence (DNA): TGTGCCAGTAGTATAATGACTAGCGGTAGCTACAATGAGCAGTTCTTC. Translated: CASSIMTSGSYNEQFF. The full variable domain, completed using reference TRBV19 and TRBJ2-1, is DGGITQSPKYLFRKEGQNVTLSCEQNLNHDAMYWYRQDPGQGLRLIYYSQIVNDFQKGDIAEGYSVSREKKESFPLTVTSAQKNPTAFYLCASSIMTSGSYNEQFFGPGTRLTVL.

The V gene is TRBV5-1, the J gene TRBJ2-7, with 9 bases matching TRBD2. The junction had 12 bases not matched to a gene; V was cut back by 5 bases and J by 6 bases. From germline, CDR1 is SGHRS and CDR2 YFSETQ. The CDR3 runs 15 residues. The CDR3 loop is CASRSLAGTKGEQYF. The DNA for the CDR3 is TGCGCCAGCAGATCCCTAGCGGGGACGAAGGGCGAGCAGTACTTC.